These 32 T cell receptor beta chains came from one sample sequenced in a study of blood T cell repertoires in COVID-19. Clones were read by immunoSEQ multiplex PCR, and TCRdb kept only the in-frame ones, dropping some. The table includes 200,000 to 250,000 clones, 65% to 85% detected once. Sequencing input: peripheral blood. These receptor sequences come from a woman in her sixties or seventies with acute or convalescent COVID-19.

This clone was found a few times. The V and J genes are TRBV6-2 or TRBV6-3 and TRBJ1-1; D perhaps matches TRBD1 (5 bases). Germline V gene sequence: CDR1 MNHEY, CDR2 SVGEGT. V gave up 4 bases and J gave up 1 base, with 10 bases separating them. CDR3 length equals 14 residues. The CDR3 is CASSFQGRNTEAFF. CDR3 DNA: TGTGCCAGCAGTTTCCAGGGTCGGAACACTGAAGCTTTCTTT.

The chain links TRBV27 to TRBJ2-1, with D unclear. Trimming removed 5 bases from V and 3 bases from J, with 8 bases in between. The CDR3 runs 13 residues. Germline V gene lookup returns CDR1 MNHEY and CDR2 SMNVEV (reference sequence). The CDR3 reads CASSLTDYNEQFF. The CDR3 DNA sequence: TGTGCCAGCAGTCTAACCGACTACAATGAGCAGTTCTTC.

The chain combines TRBV7-9 with TRBJ2-1; a weak D match, TRBD2 (6 bases). CDR3 length: 16 residues. CDR1 is SEHNR and CDR2 is FQNEAQ in the germline V gene (reference sequence). V lost 7 bases, J lost 2 bases, and 18 bases lay in between. CDR3 coding DNA: TGTGCCAGCACACGGAGCGGGTCTAGGACCTACAATGAGCAGTTCTTC. Its translation is CASTRSGSRTYNEQFF.

The gene calls are TRBV20-1 and TRBJ2-3, with a weak D call TRBD2 (6 bases). Trimming pared 3 bases from V and 13 bases from J, leaving 14 bases between. The CDR3 totals 11 residues. The germline CDR1 and CDR2 sequences are DFQATT and SNEGSKA (reference sequence). CDR3 nucleotide sequence: TGCAGTGCTAGTCGCGGGGTTGATAAGTATTTT. Amino acids: CSASRGVDKYF.

The chain employs TRBV6-5 and TRBJ2-1, with a tentative D call TRBD1 (6 bases). The CDR3 length is 15 residues. Per the germline V gene, CDR1 is MNHEY and CDR2 is SVGAGI. Trimming shortened V by 4 bases and J by 0 bases, and 10 bases separated the two germline ends. The CDR3 region has the DNA TGTGCCAGCAGTTCCACAGGGAGCTCCTACAATGAGCAGTTCTTC. It yields the protein CASSSTGSSYNEQFF.

The chain recombines TRBV28 with TRBJ2-1, with D possibly being TRBD1 (5 bases). Germline V CDR1 and CDR2: MDHEN, SYDVKM. Trimming removed 4 bases from V and 0 bases from J, with 13 bases in between. The CDR3 extends over 16 amino acids. CDR3 DNA sequence: TGTGCCAGCAGTTCCCGACAGACCGTCTCCTACAATGAGCAGTTCTTC. Translation gives CASSSRQTVSYNEQFF. Combining the CDR3 with reference TRBV28 and TRBJ2-1 gives the whole variable domain DVKVTQSSRYLVKRTGEKVFLECVQDMDHENMFWYRQDPGLGLRLIYFSYDVKMKEKGDIPEGYSVSREKKERFSLILESASTNQTSMYLCASSSRQTVSYNEQFFGPGTRLTVL.

The V call is TRBV5-6, the J call TRBJ1-6; no reliable D call. The V and J ends lost 5 bases and 9 bases respectively, with 15 bases between them. The CDR3 sequence is 14 residues long. Germline V gives CDR1 SGHDT, CDR2 YYEEEE. The CDR3 sequence: CASSLSLLGSPLHF. CDR3 coding DNA: TGTGCCAGCAGTTTGTCTCTCCTCGGTTCACCCCTCCACTTT.

V usage is TRBV11-1 and J usage is TRBJ2-7, with D possibly TRBD1 on 7 matching bases. Trimming left V 4 bases short and J 6 bases short, with 22 bases between. Germline CDR1 and CDR2: SGHAT and FQDESV (reference sequence). The CDR3 is made up of 16 amino acids. In nucleotides, the CDR3 is TGTGCCAGCAGCTCCTGGCTGGGAAGACAGGGAGGCGAGCAGTACTTC. This sequence encodes CASSSWLGRQGGEQYF.

This sequence joins TRBV6-5 and TRBJ2-1, with 8 positions matching TRBD1. Germline CDR1 and CDR2: MNHEY and SVGAGI. J was trimmed by 10 bases and V by 0 bases; bases with no gene match: 8. The CDR3 runs to 15 residues. CDR3 nucleotides: TGTGCCAGCAGTTACTCGACCAGGGGGCTAGGAGAGCAGTTCTTC. Its translation: CASSYSTRGLGEQFF.

This sequence joins TRBV7-9 and TRBJ1-2; 7 nucleotides agree with TRBD1. CDR1 SEHNR and CDR2 FQNEAQ come from the germline V gene (reference sequence). Losses at the gene ends were 1 base for V and 8 bases for J; bases not matched to a gene: 4. This CDR3 is built from 13 residues. The chain's CDR3 is CASSLVAGGGYTF. CDR3 nucleotides: TGTGCCAGCAGCTTAGTTGCAGGGGGAGGCTACACCTTC.

The chain combines TRBV4-2 with TRBJ1-4; 7 positions match TRBD1. The CDR3 sequence is 17 residues long. With 3 bases clipped from V and 0 bases from J, the junction kept 7 bases outside the gene matches. The germline CDR1 and CDR2 sequences are LGHNA and YNFKEQ. CDR3 sequence (DNA): TGTGCCAGCAGCCAGAAGCCAGGGGGAGCAACTAATGAAAAACTGTTTTTT. Protein product: CASSQKPGGATNEKLFF.

The chain couples TRBV6-2 or TRBV6-3 to TRBJ1-1; the D gene is possibly TRBD1 (6 bases). There are 13 residues in the CDR3. V was cut by 4 bases and J by 4 bases, with 10 bases left in between. The germline V gene has CDR1 MNHEY and CDR2 SVGEGT. In nucleotides, the CDR3 is TGTGCCAGCAGTTTCCTGACAGGCACTGAAGCTTTCTTT. Its protein is CASSFLTGTEAFF.

This clone occurred once. The chain links TRBV3-1 (or the pseudogene TRBV3-2) to TRBJ2-7, with no clear D. CDR3 length: 11 amino acids. Germline V CDR1 and CDR2: LGHDT, YNNKEL (reference sequence). The V end was cut by 5 bases, the J end by 6 bases, with 8 bases between. The CDR3 here is CASSKYGEQYF. The CDR3 DNA reads as TGTGCCAGCAGCAAATACGGCGAGCAGTACTTC.

The chain uses TRBV7-9 and TRBJ1-3; D is possibly TRBD1 (5 bases). Trimming shortened V by 5 bases and J by 0 bases, and 11 bases separated the two germline ends. Germline CDR1 SEHNR, CDR2 FQNEAQ (reference sequence). This CDR3 has 15 amino acids. CDR3 loop: CASSGALPSGNTIYF. CDR3 coding DNA: TGTGCCAGCAGCGGGGCGCTTCCCTCTGGAAACACCATATATTTT.

This clone has just one count. The chain joins TRBV7-9 to TRBJ1-1; 7 nucleotides agree with TRBD1. Losses at the gene ends were 0 bases for V and 11 bases for J; bases not matched to a gene: 6. The germline gives CDR1 SEHNR, CDR2 FQNEAQ (reference sequence). The CDR3 covers 13 residues. The CDR3 reads CASSLAGGPGAFF. CDR3 nucleotides: TGTGCCAGCAGCTTAGCAGGGGGCCCAGGGGCTTTCTTT.

J is TRBJ2-3 and V is TRBV5-1; tentatively, D is TRBD1 (5 bases). The CDR3 runs 15 residues. Trimming took off 2 bases at V and 0 bases at J, with 10 bases between the two ends. The V gene's germline CDR1 is SGHRS and CDR2 YFSETQ. CDR3 in amino acids: CASSFQGLSTDTQYF. The CDR3 DNA follows: TGCGCCAGCAGCTTTCAGGGTCTTAGCACAGATACGCAGTATTTT. The whole variable domain, filled in from reference TRBV5-1 and TRBJ2-3, reads KAGVTQTPRYLIKTRGQQVTLSCSPISGHRSVSWYQQTPGQGLQFLFEYFSETQRNKGNFPGRFSGRQFSNSRSEMNVSTLELGDSALYLCASSFQGLSTDTQYFGPGTRLTVL.

The chain combines TRBV7-8 with TRBJ2-2; possibly TRBD1 for D (6 bases). CDR3 length: 15 amino acids. Trimming stripped 7 bases from V and 10 bases from J, with 22 bases between. CDR1 is SGHVS, CDR2 FQNEAQ, per germline. The CDR3 sequence is CASTQGGRGRSELFF. Written as DNA, the CDR3 is TGTGCCAGCACCCAAGGAGGCAGGGGAAGGTCGGAGCTGTTTTTT.

The V and J genes are TRBV27 and TRBJ1-2; 9 nucleotides agree with TRBD1. V was pared by 7 bases and J by 8 bases, with 14 bases of the junction left unmatched. There are 15 residues in the CDR3. Looked up from germline, CDR1 is MNHEY and CDR2 is SMNVEV (reference sequence). CDR3 residues: CASTTGPGQGGGYTF. The CDR3 region has the DNA TGTGCCAGCACCACCGGACCGGGACAGGGAGGGGGCTACACCTTC.

The gene calls are TRBV5-1 and TRBJ1-1, with 8 bases aligning to TRBD1. This CDR3 is 12 amino acids long. Germline loops: CDR1 SGHRS, CDR2 YFSETQ. Trimming removed 5 bases from V and 8 bases from J; junction bases left unmatched: 5. The CDR3 reads CASRDREREAFF. Written as DNA, the CDR3 is TGCGCCAGCAGGGACAGGGAGAGAGAAGCTTTCTTT.

Turning to this clone: Additional DNA sequences in this sample encode the identical CDR3. V usage is TRBV5-1 and J usage is TRBJ2-6; D is possibly TRBD2 (6 bases). Germline loops: CDR1 SGHRS, CDR2 YFSETQ. This CDR3 region has 16 residues. With 1 base removed from V and 4 bases from J, the gap between germline ends came to 12 bases. The CDR3 nucleotides read TGCGCCAGCAGCTTGTCCGGGGGTGGGGGGGCCAACGTCCTGACTTTC. Translating it yields CASSLSGGGGANVLTF.

The chain has TRBV5-4 and TRBJ2-1; D is perhaps TRBD1 (6 bases). CDR3 length: 15 amino acids. V dropped 4 bases and J dropped 7 bases, with 18 bases sitting between them. The germline V gene has CDR1 SGHNT and CDR2 YYREEE (reference sequence). CDR3: CASSPRQDRINEQFF. The CDR3 DNA follows: TGTGCCAGCAGCCCCAGACAGGACCGGATAAATGAGCAGTTCTTC.

This clone was detected once. In DNA, the CDR3 is TGTGCCAGCAGTTCGTACAGGGTCCACGAGCAGTACTTC. It specifies CASSSYRVHEQYF. V gene TRBV6-2 or TRBV6-3 combines with J gene TRBJ2-7, with D tentatively TRBD1 (6 bases). V was clipped by 4 bases and J by 5 bases, with 12 bases between them. The CDR3 has 13 residues. Germline V gene data show CDR1 as MNHEY and CDR2 as SVGEGT.

In its sample, this clone was seen once. J is TRBJ1-4 and V is TRBV7-2; D is possibly TRBD1 (5 bases). The CDR3 is made up of 16 amino acids. Germline values: CDR1 SGHTA, CDR2 FQGNSA. V was clipped by 1 base and J by 7 bases, with 16 bases between them. As DNA, the CDR3 is TGTGCCAGCAGCTTAGACAGGTTTCCGGGAGGTGAAAAACTGTTTTTT. Its protein product is CASSLDRFPGGEKLFF.

Only a few counts were recorded for this clone. This sequence joins TRBV5-6 and TRBJ1-1; D perhaps matches TRBD1 (6 bases). The CDR3 loop spans 15 amino acids. CDR1 is SGHDT and CDR2 is YYEEEE in the germline V gene. V was clipped by 4 bases and J by 0 bases, with 13 bases between them. The CDR3 DNA follows: TGTGCCAGCAGCCCGGGGGGCAGGTTGAACACTGAAGCTTTCTTT. Its protein product is CASSPGGRLNTEAFF.

This chain joins TRBV21-1 and TRBJ1-2. TRBV21-1 counts as a pseudogene. CDR3 size: 15 residues. CDR3 sequence (DNA): TGTGCCAGCAGCAACGGAGGGCTTACTAACTATGGCTACACCTTC. Amino acid sequence: CASSNGGLTNYGYTF.

This clone occurred a few times. This chain links TRBV6-5 with TRBJ1-5; D is unresolved. This CDR3 contains 14 residues. CDR1 is MNHEY, CDR2 SVGAGI, per germline. Trimming took 7 bases from V and 4 from J, leaving 14 bases between them. In nucleotides, the CDR3 is TGTGCCAGCACGGGAGGTGGTGAGAATCAGCCCCAGCATTTT. It translates to CASTGGGENQPQHF.

V and J are TRBV28 and TRBJ1-1; TRBD1 matches at 9 bases. The germline V gene encodes CDR1 MDHEN and CDR2 SYDVKM. J lost 5 bases, V lost 5 bases, and 9 bases had no gene match. The CDR3 has 15 residues. The chain's CDR3 is CASSPPDRGETEAFF. CDR3 nucleotides: TGTGCCAGCAGTCCACCGGACAGGGGAGAGACTGAAGCTTTCTTT.

The chain uses TRBV7-2 and TRBJ1-1; a weak D match, TRBD1 (6 bases). V lost 2 bases to trimming and J lost 0 bases, with 13 bases between them. CDR1 and CDR2 (germline): SGHTA, FQGNSA. CDR3 length: 16 amino acids. The CDR3 DNA sequence: TGTGCCAGCAGCTTACAGGGGTGGTTCATGAACACTGAAGCTTTCTTT. Amino acids: CASSLQGWFMNTEAFF. The full variable domain, rest sourced from reference TRBV7-2 and TRBJ1-1, is GAGVSQSPSNKVTEKGKDVELRCDPISGHTALYWYRQSLGQGLEFLIYFQGNSAPDKSGLPSDRFSAERTGGSVSTLTIQRTQQEDSAVYLCASSLQGWFMNTEAFFGQGTRLTVV.

This chain uses TRBV2 with TRBJ2-2; 9 nucleotides match TRBD2. Germline V lookup: CDR1 SNHLY, CDR2 FYNNEI. This CDR3 contains 17 residues. Losses at the gene ends were 6 bases for V and 3 bases for J; bases not matched to a gene: 11. The CDR3 DNA sequence: TGTGCCAGCAGCCGGATAGTATTAGCGGGGGACACCGGGGAGCTGTTTTTT. It is translated as CASSRIVLAGDTGELFF.

V and J are TRBV6-2 or TRBV6-3 and TRBJ1-6, with D possibly matching TRBD1 (5 bases). The CDR3 has 17 residues. V shed 3 bases and J shed 9 bases, with 21 bases lying between them. The V gene's germline CDR1 is MNHEY and CDR2 SVGEGT. The CDR3 here is CASSYSQGRQVGSPLHF. The DNA for the CDR3 is TGTGCCAGCAGTTATAGCCAGGGTCGGCAGGTCGGTTCACCCCTCCACTTT.

The chain combines TRBV18 with TRBJ2-4; 9 bases agree with TRBD1. This CDR3 region has 18 residues. V was pared by 3 bases and J by 0 bases, with 9 bases of the junction left unmatched. Germline-derived CDR1 and CDR2 are KGHSH and LQKENI. The CDR3 bases are TGTGCCAGCTCACCCGGACAGGGGTGGGTTATAGCCAAAAACATTCAGTACTTC. Its protein product is CASSPGQGWVIAKNIQYF.

The V gene is TRBV19, the J gene TRBJ2-3, with D tentatively TRBD2 (5 bases). Germline loops: CDR1 LNHDA, CDR2 SQIVND (reference sequence). The CDR3 is 15 residues long. Trimming left V 5 bases short and J 6 bases short, with 18 bases between. The CDR3 coding sequence is TGTGCCAGTAGTGCGGCGGGTTACCCCACCGATACGCAGTATTTT. The encoded protein is CASSAAGYPTDTQYF.